This TCR beta chain is drawn from a study of identical twins. Regarding the study as a whole: Abundant cord blood beta clonotypes carried fewer insertions; memory repertoires showed none. Where beta out-of-frame sequences were concerned, excess twin sharing was weaker.

V lost 4 bases and J lost 3; bases outside the gene matches: 9. The CDR3 spans 15 residues. From germline, CDR1 is LGHNA and CDR2 YSLEER. MiXCR, applied by TCRdb to the 5' RACE reads, yields one record per CDR3 protein. Of about 240,000 distinct CDR3 sequences in the sample, about 10% were seen once. On this clonotype: The antigen is unknown.

This rearrangement joins TRBV4-3 to TRBJ2-7; 7 bases agree with TRBD2. Sequenced sample: memory T cells sorted from blood. The clonotype comes from a man aged 50 to 59 in good health. CDR3 in DNA: TGCGCCAGCAGCCGAGGACACGGGGGGATCTACGAGCAGTACTTC. Translation gives CASSRGHGGIYEQYF.